These 24 T cell receptor beta chains came from one sample sequenced in a study of memory CD4+ T cells and cytomegalovirus serostatus. The sort gate was single viable CD3+CD4+CD8-CD45RO+ cells for memory CD4+ T cells. Assay used: immunoSEQ multiplex PCR; TCRdb lists only in-frame clones, some missing. The sample gives fewer than 35,000 clones, around 75% of which show up once; 0.68% is in the top ten. Sequencing used memory CD4+ T cells from blood. The receptor source for this set is an adult in good health and CMV-seronegative.

The chain couples TRBV7-2 to TRBJ2-1; D unclear. The CDR3 sequence is 12 residues long. Trimming removed 3 bases from V and 0 bases from J, with 0 bases in between. CDR1 is SGHTA and CDR2 is FQGNSA in the germline V gene. This CDR3 reads CASSFSYNEQFF. CDR3 DNA: TGTGCCAGCAGCTTCTCCTACAATGAGCAGTTCTTC.

The gene calls are TRBV7-9 and TRBJ2-3; TRBD2 is a possible D gene (5 bases). CDR3 length equals 14 residues. V lost 4 bases and J 3 bases, leaving 11 bases between the germline ends. CDR1 is SEHNR, CDR2 FQNEAQ, per germline (reference sequence). The CDR3 protein is CASSSIASTDTQYF. In DNA form, the CDR3 reads TGTGCCAGCAGCTCAATAGCGTCGACAGATACGCAGTATTTT.

In DNA, the CDR3 is TGTGCCAGCAGGCCCCCAAGGGGGCTGTTACGTGGCTACACCTTC. This translates into CASRPPRGLLRGYTF. The rearrangement joins TRBV7-9 to TRBJ1-2; 7 nucleotides agree with TRBD1. Trimming took 6 bases from V and 7 from J; bases not matched to a gene: 14. The CDR3 is made up of 15 amino acids. Per the germline V gene, CDR1 is SEHNR and CDR2 is FQNEAQ (reference sequence).

The rearrangement uses TRBV30 and TRBJ1-1, with D perhaps TRBD1 (5 bases). The ends were cut back, 4 bases at V and 6 bases at J, with 12 bases in the middle. This CDR3 is 12 amino acids long. The V gene's germline CDR1 is GTSNPN and CDR2 SVGIG (reference sequence). The CDR3 spells CAWTAGGPEAFF. The CDR3 DNA is TGTGCCTGGACGGCTGGGGGACCTGAAGCTTTCTTT. Based on the CDR3 plus reference TRBV30 and TRBJ1-1, the full variable domain is SQTIHQWPATLVQPVGSPLSLECTVEGTSNPNLYWYRQAAGRGLQLLFYSVGIGQISSEVPQNLSASRPQDRQFILSSKKLLLSDSGFYLCAWTAGGPEAFFGQGTRLTVV.

The V gene is TRBV20-1, the J gene TRBJ1-3; perhaps TRBD1 as D (6 bases). The CDR3 has 11 amino acids. Germline CDR1 and CDR2: DFQATT and SNEGSKA (reference sequence). CDR3 sequence (DNA): TGCAGCGCAGGGGTGGGAAACACCATATATTTT. It codes for CSAGVGNTIYF.

The J gene is TRBJ1-2, the V gene TRBV7-2, with D perhaps TRBD1 (5 bases). The germline CDR1 and CDR2 sequences are SGHTA and FQGNSA. The CDR3 has 17 amino acids. Trimming shortened V by 0 bases and J by 0 bases, and 14 bases separated the two germline ends. The CDR3 bases are TGTGCCAGCAGCTTAGCTGGAGGGGCCTTGCCTAACTATGGCTACACCTTC. It is translated as CASSLAGGALPNYGYTF.

This chain links TRBV7-2 with TRBJ1-5; 9 bases align to TRBD1. This CDR3 has 15 residues. J lost 3 bases, V lost 5 bases, and 5 bases had no gene match. The germline gives CDR1 SGHTA, CDR2 FQGNSA. CDR3: CASSPRQGDNQPQHF. In nucleotides, the CDR3 is TGTGCCAGCAGCCCGAGACAGGGGGACAATCAGCCCCAGCATTTT. Complete variable domain (other parts from reference TRBV7-2 and TRBJ1-5): GAGVSQSPSNKVTEKGKDVELRCDPISGHTALYWYRQSLGQGLEFLIYFQGNSAPDKSGLPSDRFSAERTGGSVSTLTIQRTQQEDSAVYLCASSPRQGDNQPQHFGDGTRLSIL.

This clone was seen only once. The chain carries TRBV25-1 and TRBJ1-2; D perhaps matches TRBD1 (6 bases). Germline V CDR1 and CDR2: MGHDK, SYGVNS. The germline V and J ends were trimmed by 6 bases and 6 bases, with 23 bases remaining between them. The CDR3 length is 16 residues. This CDR3 reads CASRGWGAEGRHGYTF. Written as DNA, the CDR3 is TGTGCCAGCAGGGGGTGGGGGGCGGAGGGTCGCCATGGCTACACCTTC.

The J gene is TRBJ1-2, the V gene TRBV9; D perhaps matches TRBD1 (5 bases). Germline lookup yields CDR1 SGDLS and CDR2 YYNGEE. There are 14 residues in the CDR3. V dropped 4 bases and J dropped 2 bases, with 12 bases sitting between them. The CDR3 loop is CASSPQDGNYGYTF. In DNA, the CDR3 is TGTGCCAGCAGCCCACAGGACGGAAACTATGGCTACACCTTC.

This clone was observed a few times. V is TRBV7-2 and J is TRBJ1-1; no firm D call. V gave up 3 bases and J gave up 6 bases, with 8 bases separating them. In germline, CDR1 is SGHTA, CDR2 FQGNSA. CDR3 length: 12 residues. CDR3 bases: TGTGCCAGCAGCTTCCCCAACGCTGAAGCTTTCTTT. Translating gives CASSFPNAEAFF.

The gene calls are TRBV5-1 and TRBJ2-1; 8 nucleotides agree with TRBD2. The V and J ends lost 3 bases and 1 base, in that order; junction bases with no gene match: 6. CDR1 and CDR2 from the germline V gene are SGHRS and YFSETQ. CDR3 length: 16 residues. The CDR3 DNA reads TGCGCCAGCAGCTCATCCGGGACTAGATCCTACAATGAGCAGTTCTTC. Encoded protein: CASSSSGTRSYNEQFF.

The chain carries TRBV28 and TRBJ1-5; 9 nucleotides agree with TRBD1. Germline loops: CDR1 MDHEN, CDR2 SYDVKM. The CDR3 totals 15 residues. The trim removed 4 bases at V and 7 bases at J, leaving 8 bases unmatched. The CDR3 region is CASSSPGQGTQPQHF. The CDR3 nucleotides read TGTGCCAGCAGTTCACCGGGACAGGGTACCCAGCCCCAGCATTTT.

For this clone: Additional DNA sequences in this sample encode the identical CDR3. The chain uses TRBV5-1 and TRBJ1-1; unclear D gene. The V gene lost 0 bases and the J gene lost 1 base, with 7 bases spanning the gap. The CDR3 is 14 amino acids. Germline V gene data show CDR1 as SGHRS and CDR2 as YFSETQ. CDR3 DNA sequence: TGCGCCAGCAGCTTGGGGGGTCGGAACACTGAAGCTTTCTTT. Translating gives CASSLGGRNTEAFF.

The rearrangement uses TRBV6-1 and TRBJ1-3, with D unresolved. V was shortened by 7 bases and J by 4 bases, with 11 bases between the two germline ends. Germline V gene sequence: CDR1 MNHNS, CDR2 SASEGT. This CDR3 is 13 amino acids long. CDR3 sequence: CASNLAEGNTIYF. The CDR3, as DNA: TGTGCCAGCAATCTGGCGGAGGGAAACACCATATATTTT.

This rearrangement joins TRBV7-2 to TRBJ2-5; 10 bases match TRBD2. Germline CDR1 reads SGHTA; CDR2 reads FQGNSA. The length of the CDR3 is 15 residues. V lost 4 bases, J lost 7 bases, and 9 bases stayed unmatched. As DNA, the CDR3 is TGTGCCAGCAGCTCCTCTAGCGGGGGCCGGGGGACCCAGTACTTC. Translated: CASSSSSGGRGTQYF.

The chain has TRBV19 and TRBJ2-3, with D unresolved. This CDR3 is 15 amino acids long. Looked up from germline, CDR1 is LNHDA and CDR2 is SQIVND (reference sequence). V was trimmed by 7 bases and J by 0 bases, leaving 14 bases between them. CDR3 sequence (DNA): TGTGCCAGTATGGTGGATGGCGGAAGCACAGATACGCAGTATTTT. Protein sequence: CASMVDGGSTDTQYF. Combining the CDR3 with reference TRBV19 and TRBJ2-3 gives the whole variable domain DGGITQSPKYLFRKEGQNVTLSCEQNLNHDAMYWYRQDPGQGLRLIYYSQIVNDFQKGDIAEGYSVSREKKESFPLTVTSAQKNPTAFYLCASMVDGGSTDTQYFGPGTRLTVL.

The chain couples TRBV14 to TRBJ1-2; possibly TRBD1 for D (5 bases). The ends were cut back, 0 bases at V and 8 bases at J, with 10 bases in the middle. CDR3 size: 13 residues. CDR1 and CDR2 (germline): SGHDN, FVKESK. CDR3 DNA: TGTGCCAGCAGCCAAGATCTGAGGGGCGGCTACACCTTC. Residues: CASSQDLRGGYTF. Supplemented by reference TRBV14 and TRBJ1-2, the full variable domain reads EAGVTQFPSHSVIEKGQTVTLRCDPISGHDNLYWYRRVMGKEIKFLLHFVKESKQDESGMPNNRFLAERTGGTYSTLKVQPAELEDSGVYFCASSQDLRGGYTFGSGTRLTVV.

This chain connects TRBV13 to TRBJ1-3, with D possibly matching TRBD1 (5 bases). The germline V and J ends were trimmed by 2 bases and 4 bases, with 15 bases remaining between them. Germline assignment: CDR1 PRHDT and CDR2 FYEKMQ (reference sequence). This CDR3 comprises 16 residues. CDR3 residues: CASSLRTLRRGNTIYF. The DNA for the CDR3 is TGTGCCAGCAGCTTACGGACACTTAGGCGGGGAAACACCATATATTTT. Full variable domain (outside the CDR3, taken from reference TRBV13 and TRBJ1-3): AAGVIQSPRHLIKEKRETATLKCYPIPRHDTVYWYQQGPGQDPQFLISFYEKMQSDKGSIPDRFSAQQFSDYHSELNMSSLELGDSALYFCASSLRTLRRGNTIYFGEGSWLTVV.

This rearrangement joins TRBV2 to TRBJ2-2; D not resolved. The ends were cut back, 3 bases at V and 6 bases at J, with 5 bases in the middle. The CDR3 consists of 12 residues. Germline values: CDR1 SNHLY, CDR2 FYNNEI. The CDR3 reads CASSDRSGELFF. The CDR3 region has the DNA TGTGCCAGCAGTGACAGGTCCGGGGAGCTGTTTTTT.

This clone was found a few times. The genes are TRBV7-2 and TRBJ1-2; D gene unclear. Germline V lookup: CDR1 SGHTA, CDR2 FQGNSA. V gave up 0 bases and J gave up 2 bases, with 7 bases separating them. The CDR3 is 14 amino acids. The CDR3 DNA follows: TGTGCCAGCAGCTTAGCTTACACAAACTATGGCTACACCTTC. This sequence encodes CASSLAYTNYGYTF.

The chain joins TRBV5-1 to TRBJ2-1, with 7 bases fitting TRBD1. The germline V gene has CDR1 SGHRS and CDR2 YFSETQ. CDR3 length: 17 residues. The trim removed 3 bases at V and 1 base at J, leaving 10 bases unmatched. The CDR3 sequence: CASSWQPGGMSYNEQFF. DNA of the CDR3: TGCGCCAGCAGCTGGCAACCAGGGGGTATGTCCTACAATGAGCAGTTCTTC.

V is TRBV11-2 and J is TRBJ2-7; D is undetermined. V dropped 7 bases and J dropped 7 bases, with 17 bases sitting between them. CDR1 is SGHAT, CDR2 FQNNGV, per germline. The CDR3 contains 13 residues. The CDR3 loop reads CASKPGRFREQYF. CDR3 coding DNA: TGTGCCAGCAAGCCAGGTCGATTTAGGGAGCAGTACTTC. Combining the CDR3 with reference TRBV11-2 and TRBJ2-7 gives the whole variable domain EAGVAQSPRYKIIEKRQSVAFWCNPISGHATLYWYQQILGQGPKLLIQFQNNGVVDDSQLPKDRFSAERLKGVDSTLKIQPAKLEDSAVYLCASKPGRFREQYFGPGTRLTVT.

This clone was found once. The chain recombines TRBV27 with TRBJ2-2; 9 positions agree with TRBD1. V dropped 6 bases and J dropped 5; count of bases not matched to a gene: 10. This CDR3 region has 16 residues. Germline values: CDR1 MNHEY, CDR2 SMNVEV (reference sequence). In DNA, the CDR3 is TGTGCCAGCAGCACGGGGACAGGGATGTGGACCGGGGAGCTGTTTTTT. Amino acids: CASSTGTGMWTGELFF.

The gene calls are TRBV10-3 and TRBJ1-1, with 8 bases aligning to TRBD1. With V trimmed by 4 bases and J by 3 bases, 10 bases remained unmatched. The CDR3 length is 16 residues. Looked up from germline, CDR1 is ENHRY and CDR2 is SYGVKD. CDR3 in DNA: TGTGCCATCAGTGGGGTTCAAGGACAGGGCGACACTGAAGCTTTCTTT. This translates into CAISGVQGQGDTEAFF.